Sequencing of this T cell receptor (beta chain) was carried out in a study of blood T cells in healthy people across ages. Germline CDR1 reads SGDLS; CDR2 reads YYNGEE. The J segment lost 1 base and the V segment lost 4 bases, leaving 6 bases of the junction unmatched. This CDR3 has 15 residues. Alongside a J-beta primer mix, a sample-barcoded 5' primer served in a second PCR lasting about 6 to 12 cycles. Each of the cDNA molecules was tagged by a template-switch adaptor with 12 random nucleotides. TCRdb re-analysed the 5' RACE reads in MiXCR, keeping a single row per CDR3 protein. The sample has approximately 960,000 distinct CDR3 sequences, approximately 32% seen once. The sample also formed part of further work on T cells of mothers and their children.

The genes are TRBV9 and TRBJ2-7, with TRBD1 matching over 9 bases. This TCR was recovered from a woman aged 40 to 49 in good health. The source material was blood. This CDR3 reads CASSPQDRGSYEQYF. The CDR3 bases are TGTGCCAGCAGCCCCCAGGACAGGGGTTCCTACGAGCAGTACTTC.